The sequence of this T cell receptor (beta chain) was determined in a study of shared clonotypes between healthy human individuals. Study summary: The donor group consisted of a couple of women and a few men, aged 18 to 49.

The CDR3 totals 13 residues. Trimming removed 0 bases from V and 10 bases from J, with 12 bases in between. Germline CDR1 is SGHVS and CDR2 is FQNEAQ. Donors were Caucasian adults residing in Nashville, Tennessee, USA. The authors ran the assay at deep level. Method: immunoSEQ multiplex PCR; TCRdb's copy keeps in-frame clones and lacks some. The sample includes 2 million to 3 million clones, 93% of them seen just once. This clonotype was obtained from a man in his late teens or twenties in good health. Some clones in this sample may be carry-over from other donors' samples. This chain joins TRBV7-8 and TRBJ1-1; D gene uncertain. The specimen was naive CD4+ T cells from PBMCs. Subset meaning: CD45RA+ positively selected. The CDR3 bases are TGTGCCAGCAGCTTAGCTCTCGGCGATGGAGCTTTCTTT. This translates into CASSLALGDGAFF.